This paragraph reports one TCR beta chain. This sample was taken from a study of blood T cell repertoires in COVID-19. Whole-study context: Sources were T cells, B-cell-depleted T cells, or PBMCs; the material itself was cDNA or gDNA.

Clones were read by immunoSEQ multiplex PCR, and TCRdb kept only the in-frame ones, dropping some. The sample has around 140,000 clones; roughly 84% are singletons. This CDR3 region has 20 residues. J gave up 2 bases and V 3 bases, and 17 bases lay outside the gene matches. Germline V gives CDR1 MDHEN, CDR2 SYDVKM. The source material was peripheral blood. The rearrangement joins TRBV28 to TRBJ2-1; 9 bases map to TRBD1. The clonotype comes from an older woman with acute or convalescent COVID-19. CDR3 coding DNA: TGTGCCAGCAGTTTCCTACCGGGACAGGGACCAATAGGTACCTACAATGAGCAGTTCTTC. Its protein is CASSFLPGQGPIGTYNEQFF.